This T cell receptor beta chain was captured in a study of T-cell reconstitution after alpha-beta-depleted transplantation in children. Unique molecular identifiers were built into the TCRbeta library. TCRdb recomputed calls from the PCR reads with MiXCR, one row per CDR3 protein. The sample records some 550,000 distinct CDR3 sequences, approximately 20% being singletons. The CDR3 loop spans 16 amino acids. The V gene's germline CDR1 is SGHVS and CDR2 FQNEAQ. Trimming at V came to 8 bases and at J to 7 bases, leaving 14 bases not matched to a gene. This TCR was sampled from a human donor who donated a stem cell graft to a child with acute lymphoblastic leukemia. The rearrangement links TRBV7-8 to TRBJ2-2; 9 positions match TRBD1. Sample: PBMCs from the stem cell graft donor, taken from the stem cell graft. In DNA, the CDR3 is TGTGCCAGCCTCGGAGAGGGACAGGGATTGTTCGGGGAGCTGTTTTTT. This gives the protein CASLGEGQGLFGELFF.